The following is a TCR beta chain sequence with its context. The data belong to a study of blood T cells in healthy people across ages. With V trimmed by 6 bases and J by 6 bases, 11 bases remained unmatched. Per the germline V gene, CDR1 is DFQATT and CDR2 is SNEGSKA (reference sequence). This CDR3 region has 14 residues. Using a J-beta primer mix together with a sample-barcoded 5' primer, a second PCR was run for roughly 6 to 11 cycles. TCRdb processed the 5' RACE reads anew with MiXCR; each CDR3 protein has one entry. The sample records around 1.5 million distinct CDR3 sequences, roughly a third being singletons.

The sequence derives from a woman in her twenties or thirties in good health. The J gene is TRBJ2-7, the V gene TRBV20-1; TRBD2 matches 10 bases. The source material was blood. The CDR3 DNA sequence: TGCAGTGCCTCCGGGGCTAGCGGGAGTCTCGAGCAGTACTTC. The encoded protein is CSASGASGSLEQYF.